Sequencing of this T cell receptor beta chain was carried out in a study of tumor-infiltrating lymphocytes in primary liver carcinoma. Trimming removed 0 bases at V and 3 bases at J, with 15 bases between. This CDR3 is built from 16 residues. The germline gives CDR1 MNHNY, CDR2 SVGAGI (reference sequence). Study-wide results and limits: Among the pair types, tumor region pairs showed more overlap than tumor-adjacent and tumor-blood pairs.

Reverse transcription of 500 to 650 ng total RNA with a constant-region primer produced TCR beta cDNA. Three rounds of nested multiplex PCR with slightly modified ARM-PCR produced TCR beta libraries. TRBV1-TRBV30 forward and Cbeta reverse primers drove the first two roughly 10-cycle rounds. TCRdb redid the calling of the multiplex PCR reads with MiXCR, one entry per CDR3 protein. The sample consists of fewer than 250,000 distinct CDR3 sequences, almost 65% of them appearing once. Of note for this clonotype: Its antigen is unidentified. This may come from a read error, since a much larger clone is one base off.

Alongside blood RNA obtained from unsorted whole blood, germline DNA was also extracted. The source material was peripheral blood. This clonotype was obtained from a woman aged 55-70 years with primary liver carcinoma and hepatitis B virus infection. The chain is built from TRBV6-6 and TRBJ2-7, with D maybe TRBD2 (6 bases). CDR3 DNA: TGTGCCAGCAGTTACTCCGCGTGGCTAGCGAACTACGAGCAGTACTTC. Translating gives CASSYSAWLANYEQYF.